This TCR beta chain appears in the sequencing data of a study of blood T cell repertoires in COVID-19. Study summary: Sources were T cells, B-cell-depleted T cells, or PBMCs; the material itself was cDNA or gDNA.

This clone turned up a few times. The protocol was immunoSEQ multiplex PCR, while the TCRdb copy is restricted to in-frame clones and leaves out a portion. The sample includes fewer than 250,000 clones, roughly 82% of them seen just once. The CDR3 has 15 residues. V lost 0 bases and J 2 bases, leaving 9 bases between the germline ends. The germline V gene has CDR1 SGHAT and CDR2 FQNNGV. The sequenced sample was peripheral blood. V gene TRBV11-2 combines with J gene TRBJ2-3, with D perhaps matching TRBD2 (7 bases). The sequence was collected from a woman aged 65 to 85 with acute or convalescent COVID-19. Written as DNA, the CDR3 is TGTGCCAGCAGCTTAGAGGGGGGGCTCACAGATACGCAGTATTTT. This sequence encodes CASSLEGGLTDTQYF.